The rows below give T cell receptor beta chains drawn from one sample of a study of shared clonotypes between healthy human individuals. Clones were read by immunoSEQ multiplex PCR, and TCRdb kept only the in-frame ones, dropping some. The sample lists around 2,000,000 clones, roughly 95% seen once, with about 1.1% in the top ten. The source material was naive CD8+ T cells sorted from blood. These receptors were collected from a man between 18 and 35 years old in good health. Both conserved end residues are part of each CDR3. The order of the fields is J gene, clone size, D gene, V gene, CDR3 protein, CDR3 DNA. The D gene is left open where the match is weak. Clone size is given for some rows only: seen once, a few or many times, or a class if the clone is expanded.

j_gene: TRBJ2-1
abundance: .
d_gene: TRBD2
v_gene: TRBV27
CDR3aa: CASSVGLAGGNEQFF
CDR3nt: TGTGCCAGCAGTGTAGGACTAGCGGGAGGTAATGAGCAGTTCTTC

j_gene: TRBJ2-5
abundance: .
d_gene: TRBD2
v_gene: TRBV6-1
CDR3aa: CASSQGTSGRAETQYF
CDR3nt: TGTGCCAGCAGTCAAGGGACTAGCGGGAGAGCAGAGACCCAGTACTTC

j_gene: TRBJ1-2
abundance: .
d_gene: .
v_gene: TRBV5-3
CDR3aa: CARSLFDGYTF
CDR3nt: TGTGCCAGAAGCTTGTTTGACGGCTACACCTTC

j_gene: TRBJ2-7
abundance: .
d_gene: TRBD1
v_gene: TRBV30
CDR3aa: CAWSGTGGYEQYF
CDR3nt: TGTGCCTGGTCCGGGACAGGGGGCTACGAGCAGTACTTC

j_gene: TRBJ2-5
abundance: .
d_gene: .
v_gene: TRBV9
CDR3aa: CASSPWDGETQYF
CDR3nt: TGTGCCAGCAGCCCGTGGGACGGGGAGACCCAGTACTTC

j_gene: TRBJ1-3
abundance: .
d_gene: .
v_gene: TRBV5-3
CDR3aa: CARSLRLAGSSSGNTIYF
CDR3nt: TGTGCCAGAAGCTTGAGGTTAGCAGGGTCTAGCTCTGGAAACACCATATATTTT

j_gene: TRBJ2-2
abundance: .
d_gene: .
v_gene: TRBV27
CDR3aa: CASSSLFFTGELFF
CDR3nt: TGTGCCAGCAGTTCTCTTTTCTTCACCGGGGAGCTGTTTTTT

j_gene: TRBJ2-2
abundance: once
d_gene: .
v_gene: TRBV7-9
CDR3aa: CASSQDYRETLTNTGELFF
CDR3nt: TGTGCCAGCAGCCAAGATTACAGGGAGACTTTAACCAACACCGGGGAGCTGTTTTTT

j_gene: TRBJ1-2
abundance: .
d_gene: .
v_gene: TRBV30
CDR3aa: CAWSVHRNDGYTF
CDR3nt: TGTGCCTGGAGTGTACACAGAAACGATGGCTACACCTTC

j_gene: TRBJ2-5
abundance: .
d_gene: .
v_gene: TRBV4-1
CDR3aa: CASSQVGVETQYF
CDR3nt: TGCGCCAGCAGCCAAGTGGGGGTAGAGACCCAGTACTTC

j_gene: TRBJ2-7
abundance: .
d_gene: .
v_gene: TRBV4-1
CDR3aa: CASSQEGYEQYF
CDR3nt: TGCGCCAGCAGCCAAGAGGGGTACGAGCAGTACTTC

j_gene: TRBJ2-1
abundance: .
d_gene: TRBD2
v_gene: TRBV11-2
CDR3aa: CASSHRTSGGFSYNEQFF
CDR3nt: TGTGCCAGCAGCCATCGGACTAGCGGGGGCTTCTCCTACAATGAGCAGTTCTTC

j_gene: TRBJ1-1
abundance: .
d_gene: .
v_gene: TRBV9
CDR3aa: CASSVFWDRTEAFF
CDR3nt: TGTGCCAGCAGCGTATTCTGGGATCGCACTGAAGCTTTCTTT

j_gene: TRBJ2-3
abundance: .
d_gene: .
v_gene: TRBV13
CDR3aa: CASRAGNFPDTQYF
CDR3nt: TGTGCCAGCAGGGCGGGTAACTTTCCAGATACGCAGTATTTT

j_gene: TRBJ1-1
abundance: .
d_gene: TRBD1
v_gene: TRBV30
CDR3aa: CAWTGGTAEAFF
CDR3nt: TGTGCCTGGACAGGGGGTACGGCTGAAGCTTTCTTT

j_gene: TRBJ2-1
abundance: .
d_gene: TRBD2
v_gene: TRBV7-9
CDR3aa: CASSLASGRDNEQFF
CDR3nt: TGTGCCAGCAGCTTAGCTAGCGGGAGAGACAATGAGCAGTTCTTC

j_gene: TRBJ2-3
abundance: .
d_gene: TRBD2
v_gene: TRBV11-2
CDR3aa: CASSLVAGGTDTQYF
CDR3nt: TGTGCCAGCAGCTTAGTAGCGGGAGGGACAGATACGCAGTATTTT

j_gene: TRBJ2-1
abundance: .
d_gene: TRBD2
v_gene: TRBV6-5
CDR3aa: CASSSTSGRYEQFF
CDR3nt: TGTGCCAGCAGTTCGACTAGCGGGAGATATGAGCAGTTCTTC

j_gene: TRBJ1-5
abundance: .
d_gene: .
v_gene: TRBV9
CDR3aa: CASSVGQGGNQPQHF
CDR3nt: TGTGCCAGCAGCGTAGGGCAGGGCGGCAATCAGCCCCAGCATTTT

j_gene: TRBJ2-3
abundance: .
d_gene: .
v_gene: TRBV7-9
CDR3aa: CASLRDSTDTQYF
CDR3nt: TGTGCCAGTCTAAGAGATAGCACAGATACGCAGTATTTT

j_gene: TRBJ2-1
abundance: .
d_gene: .
v_gene: TRBV4-3
CDR3aa: CASSQAPEYEQFF
CDR3nt: TGCGCCAGCAGCCAAGCCCCAGAGTATGAGCAGTTCTTC

j_gene: TRBJ1-1
abundance: .
d_gene: .
v_gene: TRBV4-1
CDR3aa: CASSQRDGGHMNTEAFF
CDR3nt: TGCGCCAGCAGCCAGCGGGACGGGGGACACATGAACACTGAAGCTTTCTTT

j_gene: TRBJ1-5
abundance: .
d_gene: .
v_gene: TRBV12-2
CDR3aa: CASRLEQGVNQPQHF
CDR3nt: TGTGCAAGTCGCTTAGAACAGGGAGTAAATCAGCCCCAGCATTTT

j_gene: TRBJ2-7
abundance: .
d_gene: TRBD1
v_gene: TRBV27
CDR3aa: CASSNRDRDYEQYF
CDR3nt: TGTGCCAGCAGTAACCGGGACAGGGACTACGAGCAGTACTTC

j_gene: TRBJ2-3
abundance: once
d_gene: .
v_gene: TRBV7-2
CDR3aa: CASSLGLAGALPSTDTQYF
CDR3nt: TGTGCCAGCAGCTTAGGCTTGGCGGGGGCCCTCCCTAGCACAGATACGCAGTATTTT

j_gene: TRBJ2-3
abundance: .
d_gene: .
v_gene: TRBV10-3
CDR3aa: CAISESPVQGTTSTDTQYF
CDR3nt: TGTGCCATCAGTGAGTCCCCGGTGCAGGGAACTACTAGCACAGATACGCAGTATTTT

j_gene: TRBJ2-3
abundance: once
d_gene: TRBD2
v_gene: TRBV9
CDR3aa: CASSVDGGRDTQYF
CDR3nt: TGTGCCAGCAGCGTAGATGGCGGGAGGGATACGCAGTATTTT

j_gene: TRBJ1-3
abundance: .
d_gene: .
v_gene: TRBV7-9
CDR3aa: CASSLAYSLSGNTIYF
CDR3nt: TGTGCCAGCAGCTTAGCCTACAGTCTCTCTGGAAACACCATATATTTT

j_gene: TRBJ2-3
abundance: once
d_gene: .
v_gene: TRBV4-1
CDR3aa: CASSQTPLPDTQYF
CDR3nt: TGCGCCAGCAGCCAGACCCCTCTCCCAGATACGCAGTATTTT

j_gene: TRBJ2-7
abundance: .
d_gene: .
v_gene: TRBV18
CDR3aa: CASSPPYSSYEQYF
CDR3nt: TGTGCCAGCTCACCACCCTACAGCTCCTACGAGCAGTACTTC

j_gene: TRBJ2-1
abundance: .
d_gene: TRBD2
v_gene: TRBV6-1
CDR3aa: CASNDLTSGGYNEQFF
CDR3nt: TGTGCCAGCAATGATTTGACTAGCGGGGGGTACAATGAGCAGTTCTTC

j_gene: TRBJ1-6
abundance: .
d_gene: .
v_gene: TRBV4-1
CDR3aa: CASSQPLGVERTFDSPLHF
CDR3nt: TGCGCCAGCAGCCAACCCCTGGGGGTAGAGCGGACGTTTGACTCACCCCTCCACTTT

j_gene: TRBJ2-7
abundance: .
d_gene: .
v_gene: TRBV19
CDR3aa: CASSLGGLSEQYF
CDR3nt: TGTGCCAGTAGCCTGGGGGGGCTCTCGGAGCAGTACTTC

j_gene: TRBJ2-7
abundance: .
d_gene: .
v_gene: TRBV4-1
CDR3aa: CASSQEVQHSYEQYF
CDR3nt: TGCGCCAGCAGCCAAGAGGTACAGCATTCCTACGAGCAGTACTTC

j_gene: TRBJ2-1
abundance: once
d_gene: .
v_gene: TRBV28
CDR3aa: CASSLTGDQDEQFF
CDR3nt: TGTGCCAGCAGTTTGACGGGGGACCAGGATGAGCAGTTCTTC

j_gene: TRBJ2-7
abundance: .
d_gene: .
v_gene: TRBV28
CDR3aa: CASADTPLTYEQYF
CDR3nt: TGTGCCAGCGCGGACACCCCGTTGACCTACGAGCAGTACTTC

j_gene: TRBJ2-1
abundance: .
d_gene: TRBD1
v_gene: TRBV11-2
CDR3aa: CASRPGTGAGNEQFF
CDR3nt: TGTGCCAGCAGACCAGGGACAGGGGCCGGTAATGAGCAGTTCTTC

j_gene: TRBJ1-2
abundance: .
d_gene: .
v_gene: TRBV4-1
CDR3aa: CASSQVQGNYGYTF
CDR3nt: TGCGCCAGCAGCCAAGTTCAGGGGAACTATGGCTACACCTTC

j_gene: TRBJ2-7
abundance: .
d_gene: .
v_gene: TRBV27
CDR3aa: CASSSWTETYEQYF
CDR3nt: TGTGCCAGCAGTTCTTGGACAGAGACCTACGAGCAGTACTTC

j_gene: TRBJ2-2
abundance: .
d_gene: TRBD2
v_gene: TRBV6-5
CDR3aa: CASSYPGGLATGELFF
CDR3nt: TGTGCCAGCAGTTACCCGGGAGGGCTTGCCACCGGGGAGCTGTTTTTT

j_gene: TRBJ2-1
abundance: .
d_gene: TRBD2
v_gene: TRBV13
CDR3aa: CASSARTSGRVNEQFF
CDR3nt: TGTGCCAGCAGCGCAAGGACTAGCGGGAGAGTTAATGAGCAGTTCTTC

j_gene: TRBJ2-7
abundance: .
d_gene: .
v_gene: TRBV11-2
CDR3aa: CASSLDLRTDYYEQYF
CDR3nt: TGTGCCAGCAGCTTAGACCTGCGGACAGACTATTACGAGCAGTACTTC

j_gene: TRBJ2-7
abundance: once
d_gene: .
v_gene: TRBV11-2
CDR3aa: CASSLAVEQYF
CDR3nt: TGTGCCAGCAGCTTAGCAGTCGAGCAGTACTTC

j_gene: TRBJ2-3
abundance: .
d_gene: .
v_gene: TRBV27
CDR3aa: CASRVGGTDTQYF
CDR3nt: TGTGCCAGCAGAGTAGGTGGCACAGATACGCAGTATTTT

j_gene: TRBJ2-5
abundance: .
d_gene: .
v_gene: TRBV29-1
CDR3aa: CSVEDLDWPRGTQYF
CDR3nt: TGCAGCGTTGAAGATCTGGACTGGCCTCGCGGAACCCAGTACTTC

j_gene: TRBJ1-4
abundance: .
d_gene: .
v_gene: TRBV27
CDR3aa: CATPEKLFF
CDR3nt: TGTGCCACCCCGGAAAAACTGTTTTTT

j_gene: TRBJ1-2
abundance: .
d_gene: .
v_gene: TRBV13
CDR3aa: CASSPQSYGYTF
CDR3nt: TGTGCCAGCAGCCCCCAGTCCTATGGCTACACCTTC

j_gene: TRBJ2-3
abundance: .
d_gene: TRBD2
v_gene: TRBV9
CDR3aa: CASSQNLAGGSPDTQYF
CDR3nt: TGTGCCAGCAGCCAAAATTTAGCGGGAGGGAGCCCAGATACGCAGTATTTT

j_gene: TRBJ1-2
abundance: once
d_gene: .
v_gene: TRBV21-1
CDR3aa: CASSKAGTESVNYGYTF
CDR3nt: TGTGCCAGCAGCAAGGCGGGGACAGAAAGCGTTAACTATGGCTACACCTTC

j_gene: TRBJ1-5
abundance: .
d_gene: .
v_gene: TRBV27
CDR3aa: CASSLGAGVDFQPQHF
CDR3nt: TGTGCCAGCAGTTTAGGGGCAGGGGTAGATTTCCAGCCCCAGCATTTT

j_gene: TRBJ1-1
abundance: .
d_gene: .
v_gene: TRBV6-5
CDR3aa: CASSYLRENTEAFF
CDR3nt: TGTGCCAGCAGTTACCTCAGAGAGAACACTGAAGCTTTCTTT

j_gene: TRBJ2-7
abundance: few
d_gene: TRBD2
v_gene: TRBV7-2
CDR3aa: CASSPGTSGYEQYF
CDR3nt: TGTGCCAGCAGCCCCGGGACTAGCGGATACGAGCAGTACTTC

j_gene: TRBJ1-1
abundance: once
d_gene: .
v_gene: TRBV11-1
CDR3aa: CASSLESSEVNTEAFF
CDR3nt: TGTGCCAGCAGCTTAGAGTCTTCGGAGGTGAACACTGAAGCTTTCTTT

j_gene: TRBJ2-1
abundance: .
d_gene: TRBD1
v_gene: TRBV27
CDR3aa: CASSSRQGINEQFF
CDR3nt: TGTGCCAGCAGTTCAAGACAGGGAATCAATGAGCAGTTCTTC